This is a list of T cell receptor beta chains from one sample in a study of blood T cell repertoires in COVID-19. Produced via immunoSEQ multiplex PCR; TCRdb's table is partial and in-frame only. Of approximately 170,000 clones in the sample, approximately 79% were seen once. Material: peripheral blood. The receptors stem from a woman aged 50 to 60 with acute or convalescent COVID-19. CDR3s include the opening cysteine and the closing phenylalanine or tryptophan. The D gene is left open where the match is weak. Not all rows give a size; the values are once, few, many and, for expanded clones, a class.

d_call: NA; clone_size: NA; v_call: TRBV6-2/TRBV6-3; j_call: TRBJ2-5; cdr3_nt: TGTGCCAGCAGTTACGGGGTAGCGTCAGAGACCCAGTACTTC; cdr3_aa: CASSYGVASETQYF
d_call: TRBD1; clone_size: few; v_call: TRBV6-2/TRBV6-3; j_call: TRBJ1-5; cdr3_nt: TGTGCCAGCAGTTACGGTGGGACAGGGGGTTCTGGTCAGCCCCAGCATTTT; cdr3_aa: CASSYGGTGGSGQPQHF
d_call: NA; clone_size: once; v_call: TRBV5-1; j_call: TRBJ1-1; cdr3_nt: TGCGCCAGCAGCCCCCGCCGGGGGGACACTGAAGCTTTCTTT; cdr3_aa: CASSPRRGDTEAFF
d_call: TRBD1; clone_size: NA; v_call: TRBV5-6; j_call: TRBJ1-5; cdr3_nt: TGTGCCAGCAGCTTGGGGGACAGGGTTCAGCCCCAGCATTTT; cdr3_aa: CASSLGDRVQPQHF
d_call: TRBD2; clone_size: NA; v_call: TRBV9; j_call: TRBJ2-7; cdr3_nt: TGTGCCAGCAGCGTGGGACTAGCGGGCTCCTACGAGCAGTACTTC; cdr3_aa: CASSVGLAGSYEQYF
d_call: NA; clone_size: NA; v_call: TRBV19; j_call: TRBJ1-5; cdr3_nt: TGTGCCAGTAGTATGGGCCAGGGACTCAATCAGCCCCAGCATTTT; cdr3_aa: CASSMGQGLNQPQHF
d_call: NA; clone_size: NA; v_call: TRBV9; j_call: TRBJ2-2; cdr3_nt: TGTGCCAGCAGCCCCCGGGGGTCCGGGGAGCTGTTTTTT; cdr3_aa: CASSPRGSGELFF
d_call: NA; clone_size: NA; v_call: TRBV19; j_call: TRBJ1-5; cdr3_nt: TGTGCCAGTAGTATTACAGGGTTGAATCAGCCCCAGCATTTT; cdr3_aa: CASSITGLNQPQHF
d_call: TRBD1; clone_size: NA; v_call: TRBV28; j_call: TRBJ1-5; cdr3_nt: TGTGCCAGCAGCTTCCCGGACAGGGAGACGAGCAATCAGCCCCAGCATTTT; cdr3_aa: CASSFPDRETSNQPQHF
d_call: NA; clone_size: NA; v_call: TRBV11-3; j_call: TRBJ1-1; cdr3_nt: TGTGCCAGCAGCTTAGATATGAGTACTGAAGCTTTCTTT; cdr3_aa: CASSLDMSTEAFF
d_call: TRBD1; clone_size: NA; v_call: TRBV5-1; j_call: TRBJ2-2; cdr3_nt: TGCGCCAGCAGCTCGACAGGGGCCTACGGGGAGCTGTTTTTT; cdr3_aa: CASSSTGAYGELFF
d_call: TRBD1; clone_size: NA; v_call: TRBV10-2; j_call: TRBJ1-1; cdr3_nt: TGCGCCAGCATGGGCGGGACAGGAACCACTGAAGCTTTCTTT; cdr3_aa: CASMGGTGTTEAFF
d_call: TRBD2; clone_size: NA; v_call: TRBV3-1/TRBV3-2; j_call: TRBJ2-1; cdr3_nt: TGTGCCAGCAGCCACAACGGGAGGGCGCGGCGCGAGCAGTTCTTC; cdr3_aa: CASSHNGRARREQFF
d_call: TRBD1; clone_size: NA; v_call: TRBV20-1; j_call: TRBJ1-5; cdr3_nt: TGCAGTGCTAGTGGATTGGGACAGGGAAACAATCAGCCCCAGCATTTT; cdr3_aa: CSASGLGQGNNQPQHF
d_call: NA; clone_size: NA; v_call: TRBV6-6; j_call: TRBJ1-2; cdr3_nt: TGTGCCAGTGCACAGGGAATTGTCTATGGCTACACCTTC; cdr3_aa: CASAQGIVYGYTF
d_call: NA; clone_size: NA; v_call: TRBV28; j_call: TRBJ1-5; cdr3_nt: TGTGCCAGCAGTCCCCTCTCAGGGGATAATCAGCCCCAGCATTTT; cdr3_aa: CASSPLSGDNQPQHF
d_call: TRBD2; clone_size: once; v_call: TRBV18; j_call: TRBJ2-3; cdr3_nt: TGTGCCAGCTCACGGACTAGCGGGGCTAGCACAGATACGCAGTATTTT; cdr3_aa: CASSRTSGASTDTQYF
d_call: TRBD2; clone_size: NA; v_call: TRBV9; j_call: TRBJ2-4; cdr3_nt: TGTGCCAGCAGCGAAAGCGGGAGGAAAAACATTCAGTACTTC; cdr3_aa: CASSESGRKNIQYF
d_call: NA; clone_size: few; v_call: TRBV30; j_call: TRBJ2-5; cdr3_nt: TGTGCCTGGAGTAACGGACTTAGCTTAGAGACCCAGTACTTC; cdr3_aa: CAWSNGLSLETQYF
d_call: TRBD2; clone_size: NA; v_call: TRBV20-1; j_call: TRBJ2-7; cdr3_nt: TGCAGTGCTAGTAGCACCGGGGGGTATGTCTCTTACGAGCAGTACTTC; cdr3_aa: CSASSTGGYVSYEQYF
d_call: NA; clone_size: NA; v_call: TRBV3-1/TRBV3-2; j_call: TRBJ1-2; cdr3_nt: TGTGCCAGCAGCCAAGAAAGGCCCCCCTCCGGGTTTAACTATGGCTACACCTTC; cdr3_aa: CASSQERPPSGFNYGYTF
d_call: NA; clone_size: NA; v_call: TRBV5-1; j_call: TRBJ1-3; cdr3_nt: TGCGCCAGCAGCTTGAGCCAGACAGGCAGCTCTGGAAACACCATATATTTT; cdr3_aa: CASSLSQTGSSGNTIYF
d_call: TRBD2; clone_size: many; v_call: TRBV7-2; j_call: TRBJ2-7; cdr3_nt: TGTGCCAGCAGCTTAGCGATGTCTAGCGGGAGAAGGAACGAGCAGTACTTC; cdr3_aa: CASSLAMSSGRRNEQYF
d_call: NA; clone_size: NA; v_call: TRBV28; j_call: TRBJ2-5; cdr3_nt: TGTGCCAGCAGGCTACAAGAGACCCAGTACTTC; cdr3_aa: CASRLQETQYF
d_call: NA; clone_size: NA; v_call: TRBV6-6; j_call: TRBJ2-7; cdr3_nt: TGTGCCAGCGATTCAGGACAGTCCTACGAGCAGTACTTC; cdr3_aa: CASDSGQSYEQYF
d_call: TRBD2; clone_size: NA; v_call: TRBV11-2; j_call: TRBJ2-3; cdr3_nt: TGTGCCAGCAGCTTAGTTAGCACCAGCGGGGGACCAGATACGCAGTATTTT; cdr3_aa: CASSLVSTSGGPDTQYF
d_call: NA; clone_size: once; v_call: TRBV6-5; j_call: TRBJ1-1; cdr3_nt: TGTGCCAGCAGGAGCGCTCTGAACACTGAAGCTTTCTTT; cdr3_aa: CASRSALNTEAFF
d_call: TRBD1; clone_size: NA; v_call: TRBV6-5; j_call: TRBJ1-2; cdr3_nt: TGTGCCAGCAGATCTTTAGGACAGGGGGCACGTGGCTACACCTTC; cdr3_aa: CASRSLGQGARGYTF
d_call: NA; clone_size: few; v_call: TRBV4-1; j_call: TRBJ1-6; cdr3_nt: TGCGCCAGCAGCTTAAGATTAACCGGAGCGGATTATAATTCACCCCTCCACTTT; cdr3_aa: CASSLRLTGADYNSPLHF
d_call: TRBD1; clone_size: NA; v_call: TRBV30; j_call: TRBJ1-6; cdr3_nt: TGTGCCTGGACGGGACAGAATAATTCACCCCTCCACTTT; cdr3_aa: CAWTGQNNSPLHF
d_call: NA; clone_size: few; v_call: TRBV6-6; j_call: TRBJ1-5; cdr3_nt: TGTGCCAGCAGTTACGTGGAGGGTGGTCAGCCCCAGCATTTT; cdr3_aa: CASSYVEGGQPQHF
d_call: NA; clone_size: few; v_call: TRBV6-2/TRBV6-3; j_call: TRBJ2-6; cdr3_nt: TGTGCCAGCACCCCTCCCTGGGCCAACGTCCTGACTTTC; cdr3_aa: CASTPPWANVLTF
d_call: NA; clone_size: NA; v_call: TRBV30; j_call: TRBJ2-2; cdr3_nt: TGTGCCTGGAGCGGCCAGGGCACCGGGGAGCTGTTTTTT; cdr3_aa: CAWSGQGTGELFF
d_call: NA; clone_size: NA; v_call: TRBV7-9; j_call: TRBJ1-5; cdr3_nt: TGTGCCTGGGGTGAGGGGGAACAGCCCCAGCATTTT; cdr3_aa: CAWGEGEQPQHF
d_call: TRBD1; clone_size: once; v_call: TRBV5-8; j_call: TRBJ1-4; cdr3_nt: TGTGCCAGCAGCCACTATTTGGGACAGCTCACAACGAGGAATGAAAAACTGTTTTTT; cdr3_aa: CASSHYLGQLTTRNEKLFF
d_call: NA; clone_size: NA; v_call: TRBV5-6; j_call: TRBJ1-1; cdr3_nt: TGTGCCAGCAGCATACGCGGTATGGAAGCTTTCTTT; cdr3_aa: CASSIRGMEAFF
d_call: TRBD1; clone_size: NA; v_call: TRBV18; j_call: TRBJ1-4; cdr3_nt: TGTGCCAGCTCACCACTCCCGACAGGGAAGGCAACTAATGAAAAACTGTTTTTT; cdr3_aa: CASSPLPTGKATNEKLFF
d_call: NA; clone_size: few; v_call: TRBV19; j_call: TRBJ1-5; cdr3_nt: TGTGCCAGTAGTACCAGCGGGAATAGCAATCAGCCCCAGCATTTT; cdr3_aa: CASSTSGNSNQPQHF
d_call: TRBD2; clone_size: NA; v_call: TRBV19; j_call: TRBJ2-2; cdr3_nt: TGTGCCAGTAGACCCCCGGGACTAGCGGGAACCGGGGAGCTGTTTTTT; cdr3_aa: CASRPPGLAGTGELFF
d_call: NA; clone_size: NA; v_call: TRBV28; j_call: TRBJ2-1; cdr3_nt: TGTGCCAGCAGTCGCTTGGGCTACGGTAATGAGCAGTTCTTC; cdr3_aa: CASSRLGYGNEQFF
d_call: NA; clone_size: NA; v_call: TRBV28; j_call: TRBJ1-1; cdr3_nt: TGTGCCAGCAGGTATAAAGGACCGGGGAGGACTGAAGCTTTCTTT; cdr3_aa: CASRYKGPGRTEAFF
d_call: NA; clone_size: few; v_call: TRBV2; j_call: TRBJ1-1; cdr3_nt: TGTGCCACCAGCAGGGGTATGAACACTGAAGCTTTCTTT; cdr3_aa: CATSRGMNTEAFF
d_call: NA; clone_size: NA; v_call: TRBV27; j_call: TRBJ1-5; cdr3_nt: TGTGCCAGCAGTCCGCTAACACAGGGTAGTAATCAGCCCCAGCATTTT; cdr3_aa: CASSPLTQGSNQPQHF
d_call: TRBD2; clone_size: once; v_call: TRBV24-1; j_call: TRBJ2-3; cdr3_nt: TGTGCCACCAGTGATTTTGGCGGGAGGGGCACAGATACGCAGTATTTT; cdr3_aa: CATSDFGGRGTDTQYF
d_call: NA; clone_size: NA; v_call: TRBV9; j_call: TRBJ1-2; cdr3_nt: TGTGCCAGCAGCCGTTCTCCGGAGGGGCAGGCGGGCTACACCTTC; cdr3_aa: CASSRSPEGQAGYTF